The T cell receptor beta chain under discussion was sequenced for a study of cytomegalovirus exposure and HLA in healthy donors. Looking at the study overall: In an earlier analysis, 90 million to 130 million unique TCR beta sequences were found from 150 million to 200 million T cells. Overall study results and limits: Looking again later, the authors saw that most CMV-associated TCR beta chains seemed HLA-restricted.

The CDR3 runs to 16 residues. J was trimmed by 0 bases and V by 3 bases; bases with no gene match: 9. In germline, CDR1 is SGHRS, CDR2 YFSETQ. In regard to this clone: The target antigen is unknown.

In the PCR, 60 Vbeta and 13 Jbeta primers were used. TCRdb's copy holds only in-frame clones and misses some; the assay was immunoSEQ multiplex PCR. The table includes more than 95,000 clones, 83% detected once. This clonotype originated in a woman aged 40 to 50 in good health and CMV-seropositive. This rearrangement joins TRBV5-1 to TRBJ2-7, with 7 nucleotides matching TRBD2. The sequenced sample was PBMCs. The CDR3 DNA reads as TGCGCCAGCAGCTCAGACCTAGCGGATAGCTCCTACGAGCAGTACTTC. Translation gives CASSSDLADSSYEQYF.